This TCR beta chain was captured by sequencing in a study of PD-1 blockade in classical Hodgkin lymphoma. Study-wide results and caveats: Patients with a complete response exhibited baseline diversity comparable to newly diagnosed patients.

Clones were read by immunoSEQ multiplex PCR, and TCRdb kept only the in-frame ones, dropping some. The profile shows around 25,000 clones, roughly 80% of them singletons. Relapse after autologous stem cell transplantation occurred in every patient, and brentuximab vedotin exposure varied. Classifying best responses yielded complete response, partial response or progressive disease. A word on this clone: Its cognate antigen is unknown.

The TCR was taken from a human donor with classical Hodgkin lymphoma. The sequenced sample was peripheral blood mononuclear cells (PBMCs), obtained before the second cycle of nivolumab.

The CDR3 reads CAISVSGELLETQYF. The CDR3 nucleotides read TGTGCCATCAGTGTAAGTGGGGAGCTGTTGGAGACCCAGTACTTC. The chain links TRBV10-3 to TRBJ2-5, with D perhaps TRBD2 (5 bases). This CDR3 is built from 15 residues. Looked up from germline, CDR1 is ENHRY and CDR2 is SYGVKD. Trimming took 4 bases from V and 5 from J, leaving 17 bases between them.